This is a list of T cell receptor beta chains from one sample in a study of neurological immune-mediated disorders. One entry per CDR3 protein results from TCRdb running MiXCR on the 5' RACE reads. The sample includes around 65,000 distinct CDR3 sequences, roughly 5% of them seen just once. The sample comprised PBMCs. The origin of the receptors is a human donor with multiple sclerosis. The donor label of this sample is uncertain. Both conserved end residues are trimmed from each CDR3. A D gene is named only where the DNA matches it firmly. Rows give clone size only sometimes, using once, few, many, or a class for an expanded clone.

V gene	J gene	D gene	clone size	CDR3 protein
TRBV3-1	TRBJ2-3	TRBD2	NA	ASSLQALGEGDTQY
TRBV24-1	TRBJ1-2	NA	many	ATSDRGSGYGYT
TRBV11-2	TRBJ2-7	NA	many	ASSLTGATYEQY
TRBV29-1	TRBJ2-1	TRBD2	many	SVGTSGGVEQF
TRBV3-1	TRBJ1-6	TRBD1	many	ASSQDYRGRSPLH
TRBV27	TRBJ2-7	NA	many	ASSLSFGGDYEQY
TRBV10-3	TRBJ2-7	NA	NA	AVRPLDTYEQY
TRBV5-1	TRBJ2-6	TRBD1	many	ASSLGGQPGANVLT
TRBV29-1	TRBJ2-7	NA	many	SVELDNYEQY
TRBV12-3/TRBV12-4	TRBJ2-3	NA	many	ASVRSGGTDTQY
TRBV29-1	TRBJ1-2	TRBD1	many	SVRDRGDGYT
TRBV5-1	TRBJ1-5	NA	many	ASSPAGGGQPQH
TRBV5-1	TRBJ2-7	TRBD2	many	ASSYRGRAWQY
TRBV10-2	TRBJ2-7	NA	many	ASRTLYEQY
TRBV29-1	TRBJ1-4	NA	many	SARRGLGEKLF
TRBV12-3/TRBV12-4	TRBJ2-3	NA	many	ASSFRTGTGLDTQY
TRBV9	TRBJ2-3	NA	many	ASSVGGADTQY
TRBV6-5	TRBJ2-3	NA	many	ASRSSTDTQY
TRBV9	TRBJ2-2	NA	many	ASSVVRDTGELF
TRBV5-1	TRBJ1-3	TRBD1	many	ASRTGVSGNTIY
TRBV4-1	TRBJ2-7	NA	many	ASSQGIAVSYEQY
TRBV5-8	TRBJ2-1	TRBD1	many	ASSPGQKRNEQF